This T cell receptor beta chain came from a study of CD8 T cells in ankylosing spondylitis. Study outcomes and limitations: A number of the motif variants had already been described in reactive arthritis synovial fluid and blood.

Germline CDR1 is SGHTA and CDR2 is FQGTGA. This CDR3 is 14 amino acids long. V lost 6 bases, J lost 3 bases, and 14 bases lay in between. About this clonotype: Its antigen is unknown.

TCRdb redid the calling of the 5' RACE reads with MiXCR, one entry per CDR3 protein. The data hold around 320,000 distinct CDR3 sequences, with around 21% observed a single time. The specimen was blood, either unsorted or a sorted T cell fraction (not recorded which). The V gene is TRBV7-3, the J gene TRBJ1-1; no clear D gene. The TCR comes from a female donor with ankylosing spondylitis or in good health (not recorded which). The CDR3 protein is CASSLDPADTEAFF. The CDR3 DNA reads TGTGCCAGCAGTTTAGACCCGGCGGACACTGAAGCTTTCTTT. The whole variable domain, filled in from reference TRBV7-3 and TRBJ1-1, reads GAGVSQTPSNKVTEKGKYVELRCDPISGHTALYWYRQSLGQGPEFLIYFQGTGAADDSGLPNDRFFAVRPEGSVSTLKIQRTERGDSAVYLCASSLDPADTEAFFGQGTRLTVV.